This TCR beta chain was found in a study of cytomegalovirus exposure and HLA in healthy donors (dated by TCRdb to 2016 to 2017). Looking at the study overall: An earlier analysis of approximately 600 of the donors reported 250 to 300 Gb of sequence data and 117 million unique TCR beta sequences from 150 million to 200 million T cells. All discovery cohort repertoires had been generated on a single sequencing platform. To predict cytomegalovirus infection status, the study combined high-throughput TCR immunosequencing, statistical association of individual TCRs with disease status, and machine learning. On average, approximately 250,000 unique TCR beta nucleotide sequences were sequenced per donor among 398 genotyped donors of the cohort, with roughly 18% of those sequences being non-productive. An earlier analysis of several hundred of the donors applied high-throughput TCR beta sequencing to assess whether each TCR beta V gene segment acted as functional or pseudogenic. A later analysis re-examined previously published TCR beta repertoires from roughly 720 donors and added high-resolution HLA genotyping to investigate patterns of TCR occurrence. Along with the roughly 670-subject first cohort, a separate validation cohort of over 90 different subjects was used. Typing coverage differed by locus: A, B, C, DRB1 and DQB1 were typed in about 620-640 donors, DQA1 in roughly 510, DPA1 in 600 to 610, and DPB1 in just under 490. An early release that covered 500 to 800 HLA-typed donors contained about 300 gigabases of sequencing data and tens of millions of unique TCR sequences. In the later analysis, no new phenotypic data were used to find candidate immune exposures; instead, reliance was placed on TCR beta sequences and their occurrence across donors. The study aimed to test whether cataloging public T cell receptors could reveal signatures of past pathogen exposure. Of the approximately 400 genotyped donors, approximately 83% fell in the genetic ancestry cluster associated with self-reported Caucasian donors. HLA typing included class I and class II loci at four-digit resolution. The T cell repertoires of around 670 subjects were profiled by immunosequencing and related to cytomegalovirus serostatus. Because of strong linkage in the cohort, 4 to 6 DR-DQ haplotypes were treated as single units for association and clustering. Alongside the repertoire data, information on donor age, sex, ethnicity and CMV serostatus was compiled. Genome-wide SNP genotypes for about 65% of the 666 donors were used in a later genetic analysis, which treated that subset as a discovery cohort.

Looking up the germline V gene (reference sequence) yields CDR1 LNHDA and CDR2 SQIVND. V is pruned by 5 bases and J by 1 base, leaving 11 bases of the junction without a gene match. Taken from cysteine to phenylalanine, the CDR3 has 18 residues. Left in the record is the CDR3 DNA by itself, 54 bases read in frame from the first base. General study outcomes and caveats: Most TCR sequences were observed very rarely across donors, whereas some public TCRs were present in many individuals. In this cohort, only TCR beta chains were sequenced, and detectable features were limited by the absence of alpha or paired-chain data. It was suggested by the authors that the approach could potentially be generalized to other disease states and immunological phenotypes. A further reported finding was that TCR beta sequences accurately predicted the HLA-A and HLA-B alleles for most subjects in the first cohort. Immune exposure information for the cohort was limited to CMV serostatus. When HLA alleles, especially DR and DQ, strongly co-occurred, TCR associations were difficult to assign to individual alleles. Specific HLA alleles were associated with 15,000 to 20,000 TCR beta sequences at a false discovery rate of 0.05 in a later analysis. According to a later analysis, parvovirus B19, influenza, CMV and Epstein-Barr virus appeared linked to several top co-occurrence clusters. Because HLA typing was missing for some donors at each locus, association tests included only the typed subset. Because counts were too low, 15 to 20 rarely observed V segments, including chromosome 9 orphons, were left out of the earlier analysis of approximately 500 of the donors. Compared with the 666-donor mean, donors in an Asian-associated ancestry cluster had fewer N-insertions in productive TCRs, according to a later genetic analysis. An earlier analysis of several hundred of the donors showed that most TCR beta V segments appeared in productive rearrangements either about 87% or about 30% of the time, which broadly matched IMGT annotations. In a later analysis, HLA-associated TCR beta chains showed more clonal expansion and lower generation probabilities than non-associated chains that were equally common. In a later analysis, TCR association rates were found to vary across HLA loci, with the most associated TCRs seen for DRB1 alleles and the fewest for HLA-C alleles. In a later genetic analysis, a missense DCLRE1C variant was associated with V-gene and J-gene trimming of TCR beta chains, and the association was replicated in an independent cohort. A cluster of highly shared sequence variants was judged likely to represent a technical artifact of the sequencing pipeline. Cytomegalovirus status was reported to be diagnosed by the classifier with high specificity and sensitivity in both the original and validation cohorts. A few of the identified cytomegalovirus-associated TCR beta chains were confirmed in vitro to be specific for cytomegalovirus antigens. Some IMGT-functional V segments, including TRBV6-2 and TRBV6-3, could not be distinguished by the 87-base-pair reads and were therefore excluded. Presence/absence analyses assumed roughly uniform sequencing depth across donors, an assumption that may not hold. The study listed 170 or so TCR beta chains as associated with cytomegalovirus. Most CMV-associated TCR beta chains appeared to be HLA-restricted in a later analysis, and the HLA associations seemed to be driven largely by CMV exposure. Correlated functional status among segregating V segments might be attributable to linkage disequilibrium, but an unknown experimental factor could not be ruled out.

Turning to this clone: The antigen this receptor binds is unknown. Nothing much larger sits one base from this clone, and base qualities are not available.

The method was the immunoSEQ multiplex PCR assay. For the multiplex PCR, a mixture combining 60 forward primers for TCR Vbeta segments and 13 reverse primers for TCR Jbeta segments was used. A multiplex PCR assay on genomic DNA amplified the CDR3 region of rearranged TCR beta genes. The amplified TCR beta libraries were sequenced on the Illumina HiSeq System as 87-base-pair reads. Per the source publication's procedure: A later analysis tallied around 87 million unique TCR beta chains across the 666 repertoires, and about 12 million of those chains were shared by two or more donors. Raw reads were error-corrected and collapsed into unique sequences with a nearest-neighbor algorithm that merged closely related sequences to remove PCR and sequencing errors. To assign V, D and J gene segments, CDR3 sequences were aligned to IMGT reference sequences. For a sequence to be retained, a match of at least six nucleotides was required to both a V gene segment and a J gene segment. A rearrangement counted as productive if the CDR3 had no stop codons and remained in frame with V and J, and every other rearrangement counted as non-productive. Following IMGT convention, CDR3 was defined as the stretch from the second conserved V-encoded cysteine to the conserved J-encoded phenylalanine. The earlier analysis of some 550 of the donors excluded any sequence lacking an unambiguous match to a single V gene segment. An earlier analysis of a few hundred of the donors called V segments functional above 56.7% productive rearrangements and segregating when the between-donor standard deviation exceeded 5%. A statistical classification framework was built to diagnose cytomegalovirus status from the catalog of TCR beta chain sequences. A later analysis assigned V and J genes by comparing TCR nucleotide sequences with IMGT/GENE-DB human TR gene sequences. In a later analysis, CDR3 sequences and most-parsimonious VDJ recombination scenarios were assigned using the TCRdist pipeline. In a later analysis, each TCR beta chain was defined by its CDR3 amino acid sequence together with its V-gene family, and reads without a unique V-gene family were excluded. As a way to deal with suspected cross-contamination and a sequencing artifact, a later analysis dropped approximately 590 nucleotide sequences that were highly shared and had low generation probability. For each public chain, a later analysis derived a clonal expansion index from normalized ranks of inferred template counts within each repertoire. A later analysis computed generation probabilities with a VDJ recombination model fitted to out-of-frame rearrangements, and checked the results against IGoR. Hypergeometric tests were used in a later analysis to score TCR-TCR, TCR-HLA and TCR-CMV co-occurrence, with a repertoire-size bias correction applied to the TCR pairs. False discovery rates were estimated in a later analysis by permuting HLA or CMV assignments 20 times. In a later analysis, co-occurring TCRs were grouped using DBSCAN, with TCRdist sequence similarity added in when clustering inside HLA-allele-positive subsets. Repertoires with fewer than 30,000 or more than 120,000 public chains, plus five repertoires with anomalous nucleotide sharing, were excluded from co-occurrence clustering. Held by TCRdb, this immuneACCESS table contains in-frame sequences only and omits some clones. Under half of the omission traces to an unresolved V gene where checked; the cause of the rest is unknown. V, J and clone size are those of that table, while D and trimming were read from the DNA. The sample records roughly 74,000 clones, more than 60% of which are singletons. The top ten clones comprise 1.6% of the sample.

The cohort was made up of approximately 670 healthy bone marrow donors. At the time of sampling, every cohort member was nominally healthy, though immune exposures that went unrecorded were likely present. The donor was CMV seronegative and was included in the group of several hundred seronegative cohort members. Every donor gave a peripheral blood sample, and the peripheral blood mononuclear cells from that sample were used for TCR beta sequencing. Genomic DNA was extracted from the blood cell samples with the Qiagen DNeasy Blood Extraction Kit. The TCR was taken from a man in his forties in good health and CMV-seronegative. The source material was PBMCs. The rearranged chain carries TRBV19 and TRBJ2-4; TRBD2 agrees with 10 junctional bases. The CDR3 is CASSSLAGAVGAKNIQYF. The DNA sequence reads TGTGCCAGTAGTTCTCTAGCGGGGGCCGTAGGGGCCAAAAACATTCAGTACTTC. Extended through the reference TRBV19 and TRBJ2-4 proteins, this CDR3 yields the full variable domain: DGGITQSPKYLFRKEGQNVTLSCEQNLNHDAMYWYRQDPGQGLRLIYYSQIVNDFQKGDIAEGYSVSREKKESFPLTVTSAQKNPTAFYLCASSSLAGAVGAKNIQYFGAGTRLSVL.